The clone carrying this T cell receptor beta chain occurred many times. This sample was taken from a study of Graves' ophthalmopathy and Graves' hyperthyroidism. The CDR3 extends over 14 amino acids. With 7 bases clipped from V and 2 bases from J, the junction kept 7 bases outside the gene matches. Exclusion criteria comprised other autoimmune diseases, uncontrolled infections, pregnancy or lactation in patients. CDR3 regions of TCR beta were amplified from RNA transcripts. The first round was an RT-PCR with HTBI primers, and the second round was a multiplex PCR. TCRdb itself ran the multiplex PCR reads through MiXCR, one entry per CDR3 protein. The profile shows 450,000 to 600,000 distinct CDR3 sequences, approximately 35% of them singletons.

This TCR was recovered from an adult man with Graves' hyperthyroidism. The chain carries TRBV12-3 or TRBV12-4 and TRBJ2-5; the match to TRBD2 covers 7 bases. Input material: peripheral blood or thyroid tissue (not recorded which). CDR3 DNA: TGTGCCAGCACCCGGGAGGCGGGTCAAGAGACCCAGTACTTC. It yields the protein CASTREAGQETQYF.